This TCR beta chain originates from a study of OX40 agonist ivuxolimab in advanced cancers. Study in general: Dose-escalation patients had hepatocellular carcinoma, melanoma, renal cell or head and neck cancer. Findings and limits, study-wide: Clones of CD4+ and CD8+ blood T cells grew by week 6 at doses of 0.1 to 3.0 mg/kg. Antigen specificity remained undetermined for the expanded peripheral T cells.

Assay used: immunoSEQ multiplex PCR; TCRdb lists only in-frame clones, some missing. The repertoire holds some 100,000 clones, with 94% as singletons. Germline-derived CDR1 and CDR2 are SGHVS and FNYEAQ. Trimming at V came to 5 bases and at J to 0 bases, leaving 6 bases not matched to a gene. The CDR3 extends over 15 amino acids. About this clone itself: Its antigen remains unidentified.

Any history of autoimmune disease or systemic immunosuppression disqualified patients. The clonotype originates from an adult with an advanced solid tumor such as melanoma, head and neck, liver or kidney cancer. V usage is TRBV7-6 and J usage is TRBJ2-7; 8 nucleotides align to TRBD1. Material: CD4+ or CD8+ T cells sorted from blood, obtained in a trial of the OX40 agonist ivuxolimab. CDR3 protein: CASSPRDRSSYEQYF. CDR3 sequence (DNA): TGTGCCAGCAGCCCGCGGGACAGGAGCTCCTACGAGCAGTACTTC.